These 20 T cell receptor beta chains share one sample of origin, sequenced in a study of cytomegalovirus exposure and HLA in healthy donors. The PCR made use of 60 Vbeta and 13 Jbeta primers. Clones were read by immunoSEQ multiplex PCR, and TCRdb kept only the in-frame ones, dropping some. The sample holds hundreds of thousands of clones; 75% to 90% are singletons and the top ten take roughly 1%. Sequenced material: PBMCs. Every receptor here comes from a woman aged 18-29 years in good health and CMV-seronegative.

This chain connects TRBV30 to TRBJ2-2; 7 nucleotides line up with TRBD2. The V gene's germline CDR1 is GTSNPN and CDR2 SVGIG (reference sequence). Trimming took 6 bases from V and 2 from J; bases not matched to a gene: 9. This CDR3 has 15 amino acids. This chain's CDR3 is CACHPAGLNTGELFF. The CDR3 DNA sequence: TGTGCCTGCCACCCAGCGGGGCTAAACACCGGGGAGCTGTTTTTT.

The rearrangement joins TRBV30 to TRBJ2-1, with TRBD2 matching 9 bases. The CDR3 covers 13 residues. The germline V gene encodes CDR1 GTSNPN and CDR2 SVGIG (reference sequence). With V trimmed by 4 bases and J by 15 bases, 13 bases remained unmatched. As DNA, the CDR3 is TGTGCCTGGATGCCGTGGGTTGAAGCGGGAGGGTTCTTC. It encodes CAWMPWVEAGGFF.

The chain links TRBV28 to TRBJ1-2; TRBD1 matches at 7 bases. V was pared by 1 base and J by 3 bases, with 11 bases of the junction left unmatched. The CDR3 is made up of 17 amino acids. CDR1 is MDHEN and CDR2 is SYDVKM in the germline V gene. DNA for the CDR3: TGTGCCAGCAGTTTATCGGTCAGGGGGAATGATGACTATGGCTACACCTTC. Protein product: CASSLSVRGNDDYGYTF.

V gene TRBV9 combines with J gene TRBJ2-7; possible D gene TRBD2, 6 bases. V was cut by 4 bases and J by 3 bases, with 14 bases left in between. The CDR3 spans 14 residues. Germline lookup yields CDR1 SGDLS and CDR2 YYNGEE. The CDR3 here is CASSLGGVHYEQYF. In nucleotides, the CDR3 is TGTGCCAGCAGCCTGGGGGGTGTCCACTACGAGCAGTACTTC.

The rearrangement joins TRBV15 to TRBJ2-7; D is perhaps TRBD2 (6 bases). Between the trimmed V and J ends, which lost 0 bases and 1 base, there was a span of 10 bases. The CDR3 is made up of 15 amino acids. Germline V gives CDR1 LNHNV, CDR2 YYDKDF (reference sequence). Written as DNA, the CDR3 is TGTGCCACCAGCAGAGATCATAGCGGTTCCTACGAGCAGTACTTC. Encoded protein: CATSRDHSGSYEQYF.

The chain has TRBV5-1 and TRBJ2-3; 10 positions agree with TRBD2. The germline gives CDR1 SGHRS, CDR2 YFSETQ. This CDR3 is built from 15 residues. V shed 3 bases, J shed 4 bases, and the junction held 5 bases outside the gene matches. The chain's CDR3 is CASSWASGRADTQYF. The CDR3 DNA reads TGCGCCAGCAGCTGGGCTAGCGGGAGAGCAGATACGCAGTATTTT.

The chain carries TRBV5-6 and TRBJ2-7, with 9 bases fitting TRBD2. The V gene end was trimmed by 4 bases and the J gene end by 5 bases; junction bases not matched to a gene: 7. Germline CDR1 and CDR2: SGHDT and YYEEEE. The CDR3 runs 14 residues. CDR3 coding DNA: TGTGCCAGCAGCCGGGGGACTAGCTTCCACGAGCAGTACTTC. Its translation is CASSRGTSFHEQYF. Based on the CDR3 plus reference TRBV5-6 and TRBJ2-7, the full variable domain is DAGVTQSPTHLIKTRGQQVTLRCSPKSGHDTVSWYQQALGQGPQFIFQYYEEEERQRGNFPDRFSGHQFPNYSSELNVNALLLGDSALYLCASSRGTSFHEQYFGPGTRLTVT.

Notes on this clone: The junction departs from the called germline gene at one end, perhaps through a read error. V gene TRBV20-1 combines with J gene TRBJ2-7, with 7 positions matching TRBD2. Germline values: CDR1 DFQATT, CDR2 SNEGSKA (reference sequence). This CDR3 spans 11 amino acids. DNA for the CDR3: TGCAGTGCTAGAGATCAACTGGGACTACTCTTC. This encodes CSARDQLGLLF.

CDR3 bases: TGCGCCAGCAGCTTCAGCGGGATTGGGGACAATGAGCAGTTCTTC. This gives the protein CASSFSGIGDNEQFF. V usage is TRBV5-1 and J usage is TRBJ2-1; 7 nucleotides align to TRBD2. Looked up from germline, CDR1 is SGHRS and CDR2 is YFSETQ. V was clipped by 2 bases and J by 5 bases; unmatched bases: 7. The CDR3 contains 15 residues.

The V call is TRBV9, the J call TRBJ2-2; no clear D gene. The CDR3 has 13 residues. Germline lookup yields CDR1 SGDLS and CDR2 YYNGEE. Trimming left V 0 bases short and J 7 bases short, with 7 bases between. Here the CDR3 reads CASSVAVGGELFF. In nucleotides, the CDR3 is TGTGCCAGCAGCGTAGCGGTTGGCGGGGAGCTGTTTTTT.

The chain combines TRBV7-8 with TRBJ1-2, with D unresolved. This CDR3 comprises 13 residues. The V gene lost 3 bases and the J gene lost 0 bases, with 5 bases spanning the gap. Per the germline V gene, CDR1 is SGHVS and CDR2 is FQNEAQ. The CDR3 spells CASSFGANYGYTF. CDR3 in DNA: TGTGCCAGCAGCTTCGGAGCTAACTATGGCTACACCTTC.

V usage is TRBV19 and J usage is TRBJ2-7, with a tentative D call TRBD2 (5 bases). The CDR3 loop spans 13 amino acids. Germline loops: CDR1 LNHDA, CDR2 SQIVND (reference sequence). V was shortened by 5 bases and J by 4 bases, with 12 bases between the two germline ends. The CDR3 loop reads CASSRGWFYEQYF. CDR3 DNA sequence: TGTGCCAGTAGTCGCGGGTGGTTTTACGAGCAGTACTTC.

The rearrangement uses TRBV11-2 and TRBJ1-5, with a weak D call TRBD1 (5 bases). This CDR3 has 18 amino acids. The germline V and J ends were trimmed by 3 bases and 0 bases, with 18 bases remaining between them. Per the germline V gene, CDR1 is SGHAT and CDR2 is FQNNGV. The CDR3 coding sequence is TGTGCCAGCAGCTTCGGTCAAGCGGGACGGTATAGCAATCAGCCCCAGCATTTT. Amino acid sequence: CASSFGQAGRYSNQPQHF.

The chain is built from TRBV11-2 and TRBJ2-5, with TRBD1 as a possible D gene (6 bases). V lost 1 base and J 3 bases, leaving 18 bases between the germline ends. CDR1 is SGHAT, CDR2 FQNNGV, per germline. The CDR3 spans 17 residues. CDR3 DNA: TGTGCCAGCAGCTTAGGGCGACAACAGGGTTACAAAGAGACCCAGTACTTC. This translates into CASSLGRQQGYKETQYF.

The table lists this clone with a count of one. The genes are TRBV7-2 and TRBJ2-3; the match to TRBD2 covers 10 bases. V was pared by 11 bases and J by 5 bases, with 4 bases of the junction left unmatched. The CDR3 loop spans 12 amino acids. Germline V lookup: CDR1 SGHTA, CDR2 FQGNSA. The CDR3 DNA reads as TGTGCCCTTAGACTAGCGGGAGATACGCAGTATTTT. Translation: CALRLAGDTQYF.

This clone came up once. J is TRBJ1-1 and V is TRBV19; TRBD1 might be the D (6 bases). Between the trimmed V and J ends, which lost 1 base and 8 bases, there was a span of 11 bases. This CDR3 spans 13 amino acids. Germline V CDR1 and CDR2: LNHDA, SQIVND (reference sequence). The CDR3 here is CASSIVGDREAFF. CDR3 nucleotide sequence: TGTGCCAGTAGTATAGTAGGAGACAGGGAAGCTTTCTTT.

V is TRBV10-3 and J is TRBJ2-7, with 13 bases identical to TRBD2. The CDR3 spans 17 residues. V was pared by 4 bases and J by 6 bases, with 12 bases of the junction left unmatched. Germline-derived CDR1 and CDR2 are ENHRY and SYGVKD. CDR3 sequence reads: CAISVSVLAGGPAEQYF. In DNA form, the CDR3 reads TGTGCCATCAGTGTTTCGGTACTAGCGGGAGGGCCGGCCGAGCAGTACTTC.

This chain uses TRBV7-3 with TRBJ2-7; D not resolved. From germline, CDR1 is SGHTA and CDR2 FQGTGA. The V gene lost 0 bases and the J gene lost 5 bases, with 8 bases spanning the gap. The CDR3 loop spans 13 amino acids. The CDR3 is CASSLTSVHEQYF. The CDR3 DNA is TGTGCCAGCAGCTTAACGTCTGTCCACGAGCAGTACTTC.

The chain couples TRBV9 to TRBJ1-2; 12 bases are a match to TRBD1. The CDR3 spans 16 residues. V shed 3 bases, J shed 2 bases, and the junction held 5 bases outside the gene matches. Germline assignment: CDR1 SGDLS and CDR2 YYNGEE. The DNA of the CDR3 is TGTGCCAGCAGCGGTACCGGGACAGGGGGCAACTATGGCTACACCTTC. This translates into CASSGTGTGGNYGYTF.

This clone was recorded only once. The chain uses TRBV5-1 and TRBJ2-7, with D perhaps matching TRBD2 (7 bases). From germline, CDR1 is SGHRS and CDR2 YFSETQ. With 0 bases removed from V and 7 bases from J, the gap between germline ends came to 14 bases. The CDR3 has 14 amino acids. In DNA form, the CDR3 reads TGCGCCAGCAGCTTGGAGGTGGGAGGGGGTGAGCAGTACTTC. The encoded protein is CASSLEVGGGEQYF. Complete variable domain (other parts from reference TRBV5-1 and TRBJ2-7): KAGVTQTPRYLIKTRGQQVTLSCSPISGHRSVSWYQQTPGQGLQFLFEYFSETQRNKGNFPGRFSGRQFSNSRSEMNVSTLELGDSALYLCASSLEVGGGEQYFGPGTRLTVT.